These 15 T cell receptor beta chains came from one sample sequenced in a study of CD8+CD57+ T cells in acquired aplastic anemia. Whoever was chosen for sequencing had shown CD8+CD57+ cell expansion by flow cytometry. Genomic DNA acted as the template from which TCR beta VDJ combination and CDR3 sequence profiling were carried out. One entry per CDR3 protein, called by TCRdb with MiXCR from the reads. The table lists 150,000 to 200,000 distinct CDR3 sequences, around 48% of them singletons. Material for sequencing was sorted CD4+, CD8+, or CD8+CD57+ T cells (not recorded which) from PBMCs. The receptors here all came from a human donor with aplastic anemia.

The chain carries TRBV2 and TRBJ1-4; D not resolved. CDR1 and CDR2 from the germline V gene are SNHLY and FYNNEI. Trimming removed 8 bases at V and 5 bases at J, with 12 bases between. The CDR3 consists of 13 residues. This CDR3 reads CASSAQLNEKLFF. CDR3 coding DNA: TGTGCCAGCTCCGCCCAACTGAATGAAAAACTGTTTTTT.

The rearrangement uses TRBV19 and TRBJ1-2, with 8 bases identical to TRBD1. The CDR3 consists of 12 residues. Trimming cost V 4 bases and J 12 bases; bases outside gene matches: 7. Germline V gene data show CDR1 as LNHDA and CDR2 as SQIVND (reference sequence). The CDR3 loop is CASSTGGDGNTF. In DNA form, the CDR3 reads TGTGCCAGTAGTACAGGGGGCGACGGAAACACCTTC.

V is TRBV9 and J is TRBJ1-3; maybe TRBD1 (6 bases). The germline gives CDR1 SGDLS, CDR2 YYNGEE. V shed 4 bases and J shed 5 bases, with 16 bases lying between them. This CDR3 has 15 amino acids. Here the CDR3 DNA reads TGTGCCAGCAGCCTTTTAGGGGGGCGTAGAAACACCATATATTTT. Translating gives CASSLLGGRRNTIYF.

The chain joins TRBV6-5 to TRBJ2-7, with a weak D call TRBD1 (8 bases). This CDR3 contains 14 residues. Germline CDR1 reads MNHEY; CDR2 reads SVGAGI. Between the trimmed V and J ends, which lost 3 bases and 9 bases, there was a span of 18 bases. DNA of the CDR3: TGTGCCAGCAGTTATTTACAGGGGGAGGGCGGGCAGTACTTC. This translates into CASSYLQGEGGQYF.

This clonotype has ten or more counts. This sequence joins TRBV12-3 or TRBV12-4 and TRBJ2-7; 10 bases agree with TRBD1. V was clipped by 6 bases and J by 6 bases; unmatched bases: 11. The CDR3 extends over 15 amino acids. CDR3 sequence (DNA): TGTGCCAGCAGCTCCGAGACAGGGGGCTTCTCCGAGCAGTACTTC. Amino acid sequence: CASSSETGGFSEQYF.

The chain combines TRBV19 with TRBJ2-7; 15 nucleotides line up with TRBD2. Germline V CDR1 and CDR2: LNHDA, SQIVND (reference sequence). J gave up 5 bases and V 6 bases, and 5 bases lay outside the gene matches. The CDR3 consists of 15 residues. CDR3 sequence: CASRRTSGRADEQYF. In DNA, the CDR3 is TGTGCCAGTAGGAGGACTAGCGGGAGGGCGGACGAGCAGTACTTC.

This clonotype was recorded at least ten times. This chain links TRBV20-1 with TRBJ2-7, with 10 bases matching TRBD1. CDR1 DFQATT and CDR2 SNEGSKA come from the germline V gene (reference sequence). The CDR3 has 13 residues. Germline trimming cut 4 bases from V and 7 bases from J; bases unmatched to any gene: 7. The DNA of the CDR3 is TGCAGTGCTACCGACAGGGGGCTTGGGGAGCAGTACTTC. It yields the protein CSATDRGLGEQYF.

This clonotype was observed at least ten times. The chain recombines TRBV7-6 with TRBJ2-7; D ambiguous. This CDR3 region has 11 residues. From germline, CDR1 is SGHVS and CDR2 FNYEAQ. V was cut by 5 bases and J by 5 bases, with 7 bases left in between. The CDR3 region has the DNA TGTGCCAGCAGCCAATATGACGAGCAGTACTTC. This sequence encodes CASSQYDEQYF.

This clonotype was seen more than once but under ten times. This sequence joins TRBV5-6 and TRBJ2-1; either TRBD1 or TRBD2 may fit D (6 bases each). The CDR3 length is 15 residues. V was cut by 0 bases and J by 8 bases, with 15 bases left in between. Germline loops: CDR1 SGHDT, CDR2 YYEEEE. The CDR3 protein is CASSLGWGARDEQFF. DNA of the CDR3: TGTGCCAGCAGCTTGGGGTGGGGGGCTCGGGATGAGCAGTTCTTC.

The CDR3 region is CSAQGQGRHEQYF. In DNA form, the CDR3 reads TGCAGTGCCCAGGGACAGGGGAGGCACGAGCAGTACTTC. The chain has TRBV20-1 and TRBJ2-7, with 10 bases identical to TRBD1. This CDR3 has 13 residues. Per the germline V gene, CDR1 is DFQATT and CDR2 is SNEGSKA (reference sequence). Trimming took 6 bases from V and 5 from J; bases not matched to a gene: 7.

The CDR3 reads CSARHSGGYEQYF. CDR3 DNA sequence: TGCAGTGCTAGACATTCAGGGGGTTACGAGCAGTACTTC. The rearrangement uses TRBV20-1 and TRBJ2-7, with TRBD1 identical over 7 bases. There are 13 residues in the CDR3. CDR1 DFQATT and CDR2 SNEGSKA come from the germline V gene (reference sequence). The J segment lost 4 bases and the V segment lost 2 bases, leaving 5 bases of the junction unmatched.

CDR3 DNA sequence: TGTGCCATCAGTGGGTCGGGGGGGCCGAGCACCGGGGAGCTGTTTTTT. It yields the protein CAISGSGGPSTGELFF. The rearrangement links TRBV10-3 to TRBJ2-2, with 8 bases aligning to TRBD2. CDR1 and CDR2 from the germline V gene are ENHRY and SYGVKD. There are 16 residues in the CDR3. Trimming at V came to 4 bases and at J to 4 bases, leaving 8 bases not matched to a gene.

V is TRBV29-1 and J is TRBJ2-1, with 9 positions matching TRBD1. Germline CDR1 reads SQVTM; CDR2 reads ANQGSEA. This CDR3 has 14 residues. V shed 5 bases and J 6 bases; nucleotides not matched to a gene: 8. CDR3 in amino acids: CSVRGDRVSNEQFF. The CDR3 coding sequence is TGCAGCGTTCGGGGGGACAGGGTATCCAATGAGCAGTTCTTC.

The rearrangement joins TRBV6-2 or TRBV6-3 to TRBJ1-5; tentatively, D is TRBD1 (5 bases). CDR1 is MNHEY, CDR2 SVGEGT, per germline. The V gene lost 4 bases and the J gene lost 3 bases, with 19 bases spanning the gap. CDR3 length: 17 amino acids. The CDR3 reads CASSLSSGTALNQPQHF. CDR3 DNA sequence: TGTGCCAGCAGTTTATCATCCGGGACGGCTCTCAATCAGCCCCAGCATTTT.

This chain joins TRBV24-1 and TRBJ2-7, with 9 bases identical to TRBD2. J was trimmed by 3 bases and V by 11 bases; bases with no gene match: 16. Per germline, CDR1 KGHDR and CDR2 SFDVKD. The CDR3 has 16 amino acids. Here the CDR3 reads CASSRPSAGGRYEQYF. In DNA form, the CDR3 reads TGTGCCAGCAGCCGACCTAGCGCGGGAGGGCGCTACGAGCAGTACTTC.